By proportion, the clone carrying this T cell receptor (beta chain) is medium-sized. Its antigen is currently unknown. This beta chain is an unintended read in a library built for alpha chains; its size means little. These data come from a study of spatial heterogeneity in lung cancer. Notes on the study in general: The number of expanded tumor alpha and beta chains correlated with mutation number.

TCRdb analysed the 5' RACE reads with MiXCR anew, one entry per CDR3 protein. This table has under 9,500 distinct CDR3 sequences, approximately 7.8% appearing once. CDR3 length: 13 residues. From germline, CDR1 is SGHVS and CDR2 FNYEAQ. Deletions cut 5 bases from V and 3 bases from J, with 11 bases between. Described time point: sample taken at primary tumor resection. The material sequenced was lung tumor tissue, taken at surgery. This chain uses TRBV7-6 with TRBJ2-7; D not resolved. The sequence was obtained from a male donor with early-stage non-small cell lung cancer. The CDR3: CASSPGPNYEQYF. CDR3 bases: TGTGCCAGCAGCCCTGGGCCAAACTACGAGCAGTACTTC.